This T cell receptor beta chain derives from a study of patients and donors after allogeneic stem cell transplantation. Trimming stripped 2 bases from V and 0 bases from J, with 11 bases between. This CDR3 is 16 amino acids long. TCRdb ran MiXCR on the RT-PCR reads and lists one entry per CDR3 protein. Here the sample spans hundreds of thousands of distinct CDR3 sequences, 16% being singletons. This clonotype was found a few times. Sequences were obtained from blood, either unsorted or a sorted T cell fraction (not recorded which). This rearrangement joins TRBV12-3 or TRBV12-4 to TRBJ2-1; D is possibly TRBD1 (5 bases). This TCR came from a human donor who was either an allogeneic HSCT recipient or a stem cell or donor lymphocyte infusion donor (not recorded which). It is not recorded whose cells these are; they may come from a transplant donor. CDR3 region: CASSLRRALSYNEQFF. The DNA for the CDR3 is TGTGCCAGCAGTTTACGCAGGGCCCTCTCCTACAATGAGCAGTTCTTC.